This is a list of T cell receptor beta chains from one sample in a study of blood T cell repertoires in COVID-19. Clones were sequenced by immunoSEQ multiplex PCR, and TCRdb holds only the in-frame ones, with some missing. The table lists about 270,000 clones, roughly 86% of them singletons. The source material was peripheral blood. These receptors were collected from a woman in her forties or fifties with acute or convalescent COVID-19. Both conserved end residues are part of each CDR3. D genes are given only for firm matches. Not every row has a clone size; where given, it reads once, few, many or a size class.

j_gene: TRBJ1-3
v_gene: TRBV19
abundance: NA
d_gene: NA
CDR3nt: TGTGCCAGTAGTTCCGGTTACTCTGGAAACACCATATATTTT
CDR3aa: CASSSGYSGNTIYF

j_gene: TRBJ2-6
v_gene: TRBV5-5
abundance: NA
d_gene: TRBD1
CDR3nt: TGTGCCAGCAGCTTGCTTGGGACAGGGTTATCTGGGGCCAACGTCCTGACTTTC
CDR3aa: CASSLLGTGLSGANVLTF

j_gene: TRBJ2-5
v_gene: TRBV9
abundance: NA
d_gene: TRBD1
CDR3nt: TGTGCCAGCAGCGTAAGGACAGGGGGCGGGGGAGAGACCCAGTACTTC
CDR3aa: CASSVRTGGGGETQYF

j_gene: TRBJ2-7
v_gene: TRBV6-2/TRBV6-3
abundance: NA
d_gene: TRBD2
CDR3nt: TGTGCCAGCAGTTACTATAGGACTAGCGACGACGAGCAGTACTTC
CDR3aa: CASSYYRTSDDEQYF

j_gene: TRBJ2-1
v_gene: TRBV5-1
abundance: NA
d_gene: NA
CDR3nt: TGCGCCAGCAGAAAGGAGGGCCGGGGCTACAATGAGCAGTTCTTC
CDR3aa: CASRKEGRGYNEQFF

j_gene: TRBJ2-1
v_gene: TRBV5-1
abundance: NA
d_gene: TRBD2
CDR3nt: TGCGCCAGCAGCGGGGGACTAGCGGCTTACAATGAGCAGTTCTTC
CDR3aa: CASSGGLAAYNEQFF

j_gene: TRBJ2-1
v_gene: TRBV19
abundance: NA
d_gene: NA
CDR3nt: TGTGCCAGTAGTATGGCGGCGGTCACCTACAATGAGCAGTTCTTC
CDR3aa: CASSMAAVTYNEQFF

j_gene: TRBJ2-4
v_gene: TRBV7-9
abundance: once
d_gene: TRBD1
CDR3nt: TGTGCCAGTTCCCACTTAGGGACAGGTGACGACTTGAGGTACTTC
CDR3aa: CASSHLGTGDDLRYF

j_gene: TRBJ2-1
v_gene: TRBV11-2
abundance: few
d_gene: NA
CDR3nt: TGTGCCAGCAGCTACGTCCGGGGGGCCTCCTACAATGAGCAGTTCTTC
CDR3aa: CASSYVRGASYNEQFF

j_gene: TRBJ1-2
v_gene: TRBV3-1/TRBV3-2
abundance: NA
d_gene: NA
CDR3nt: TGTGCCAGCAGCCAAGGATCGGGGGACCTCTATGGCTACACCTTC
CDR3aa: CASSQGSGDLYGYTF

j_gene: TRBJ2-7
v_gene: TRBV4-1
abundance: NA
d_gene: TRBD2
CDR3nt: TGCGCCAGCAGCCAAGAATTGACTAGCGGCCCCTACGAGCAGTACTTC
CDR3aa: CASSQELTSGPYEQYF

j_gene: TRBJ1-5
v_gene: TRBV7-2
abundance: NA
d_gene: TRBD1
CDR3nt: TGTGCCAGCAGCATACAGGGGTGGGGCGGAGGCAATCAGCCCCAGCATTTT
CDR3aa: CASSIQGWGGGNQPQHF

j_gene: TRBJ2-7
v_gene: TRBV5-1
abundance: NA
d_gene: TRBD2
CDR3nt: TGCGCCAGCAGCTCGGCCACTAGCGCCGAGCAGTACTTC
CDR3aa: CASSSATSAEQYF

j_gene: TRBJ1-1
v_gene: TRBV27
abundance: NA
d_gene: TRBD1
CDR3nt: TGTGCCAGCAGTTTAGACGCCAGGGGGTTGAACACTGAAGCTTTCTTT
CDR3aa: CASSLDARGLNTEAFF

j_gene: TRBJ1-2
v_gene: TRBV9
abundance: NA
d_gene: NA
CDR3nt: TGTGCCAGCAGCGGAACGAAGGGGCAGGGGCCCGACTTTTTGTATGGCTACACCTTC
CDR3aa: CASSGTKGQGPDFLYGYTF

j_gene: TRBJ1-5
v_gene: TRBV5-7
abundance: NA
d_gene: TRBD1
CDR3nt: TGTGCCAGCAGCTCGGGGACAGACAGCAATCAGCCCCAGCATTTT
CDR3aa: CASSSGTDSNQPQHF

j_gene: TRBJ2-4
v_gene: TRBV19
abundance: NA
d_gene: TRBD1
CDR3nt: TGTGCCAGTAGTATTCAGGGGGATCTAGCCAAAAACATTCAGTACTTC
CDR3aa: CASSIQGDLAKNIQYF

j_gene: TRBJ2-1
v_gene: TRBV19
abundance: NA
d_gene: NA
CDR3nt: TGTGCCAGTAGTATTACCGAGACAACTTACAATGAGCAGTTCTTC
CDR3aa: CASSITETTYNEQFF

j_gene: TRBJ2-7
v_gene: TRBV19
abundance: once
d_gene: NA
CDR3nt: TGTGCCAGTAGCCCCAACCCGGACACCTCCTACGAGCAGTACTTC
CDR3aa: CASSPNPDTSYEQYF

j_gene: TRBJ2-3
v_gene: TRBV6-5
abundance: NA
d_gene: TRBD2
CDR3nt: TGTGCCAGCACCGGACTAGCGGGAGAATCAGATACGCAGTATTTT
CDR3aa: CASTGLAGESDTQYF

j_gene: TRBJ1-1
v_gene: TRBV28
abundance: NA
d_gene: TRBD1
CDR3nt: TGTGCCAGCAGCTCAGGGGGAATGAACACTGAAGCTTTCTTT
CDR3aa: CASSSGGMNTEAFF

j_gene: TRBJ1-3
v_gene: TRBV11-2
abundance: NA
d_gene: NA
CDR3nt: TGTGCCAGCAGCTTATGGGGGGGCTCTGGAAACACCATATATTTT
CDR3aa: CASSLWGGSGNTIYF

j_gene: TRBJ2-5
v_gene: TRBV2
abundance: NA
d_gene: TRBD1
CDR3nt: TGTGCCAGCAGCGAACAGGGGGCTGCAGAGACCCAGTACTTC
CDR3aa: CASSEQGAAETQYF

j_gene: TRBJ1-4
v_gene: TRBV25-1
abundance: NA
d_gene: NA
CDR3nt: TGTGCCAGCAGTGAACAAAGGGGCTCGGGTGAAAAACTGTTTTTT
CDR3aa: CASSEQRGSGEKLFF

j_gene: TRBJ2-7
v_gene: TRBV10-3
abundance: once
d_gene: TRBD2
CDR3nt: TGTGCCATCAGTGAGTCGAGTCTAGCGGGCGCCGAGCAGTACTTC
CDR3aa: CAISESSLAGAEQYF

j_gene: TRBJ1-1
v_gene: TRBV7-8
abundance: NA
d_gene: NA
CDR3nt: TGTGCCAGCAGCTTAGGATCACAGGGCATGAACACTGAAGCTTTCTTT
CDR3aa: CASSLGSQGMNTEAFF

j_gene: TRBJ2-3
v_gene: TRBV29-1
abundance: NA
d_gene: TRBD1
CDR3nt: TGCAGCGTGGGGGACAGTCTTTTGGGGGCAGATACGCAGTATTTT
CDR3aa: CSVGDSLLGADTQYF

j_gene: TRBJ1-3
v_gene: TRBV6-1
abundance: NA
d_gene: NA
CDR3nt: TGTGCCAGCAGTGGACCTTTAACAGGGCTCTCTGGAAACACCATATATTTT
CDR3aa: CASSGPLTGLSGNTIYF

j_gene: TRBJ2-7
v_gene: TRBV5-1
abundance: NA
d_gene: TRBD1
CDR3nt: TGCGCCAGCAGCTTGAGATCACAGGGGACCTACGAGCAGTACTTC
CDR3aa: CASSLRSQGTYEQYF

j_gene: TRBJ2-1
v_gene: TRBV10-3
abundance: NA
d_gene: TRBD1
CDR3nt: TGTGCCATCAGCGACCGGGACAGGGGGCCCAATGAGCAGTTCTTC
CDR3aa: CAISDRDRGPNEQFF

j_gene: TRBJ2-2
v_gene: TRBV19
abundance: NA
d_gene: NA
CDR3nt: TGTGCCAGTAGATCGGAACAGGCGTTCACCGGGGAGCTGTTTTTT
CDR3aa: CASRSEQAFTGELFF

j_gene: TRBJ2-5
v_gene: TRBV7-9
abundance: NA
d_gene: NA
CDR3nt: TGTGCCAGCAGCCAGGAGGGGGCAGGGCAAGAGACCCAGTACTTC
CDR3aa: CASSQEGAGQETQYF

j_gene: TRBJ2-7
v_gene: TRBV5-1
abundance: NA
d_gene: TRBD2
CDR3nt: TGCGCCAGCAGCTTGGTGAGGGGTGGACTAGCGGCCTCCTACGAGCAGTACTTC
CDR3aa: CASSLVRGGLAASYEQYF

j_gene: TRBJ1-2
v_gene: TRBV9
abundance: NA
d_gene: NA
CDR3nt: TGTGCCAGCAGCGTAGCGGGCCAGGGCCTGGAAGATGGCTACACCTTC
CDR3aa: CASSVAGQGLEDGYTF

j_gene: TRBJ1-1
v_gene: TRBV6-4
abundance: NA
d_gene: NA
CDR3nt: TGTGCCAGCAGTGACCAGTTGAACACTGAAGCTTTCTTT
CDR3aa: CASSDQLNTEAFF

j_gene: TRBJ2-7
v_gene: TRBV11-2
abundance: NA
d_gene: TRBD1
CDR3nt: TGTGCCAGCAGCTTAGCCAGGACAGGACTCTCCTACGAGCAGTACTTC
CDR3aa: CASSLARTGLSYEQYF

j_gene: TRBJ1-2
v_gene: TRBV28
abundance: few
d_gene: NA
CDR3nt: TGTGCCAGTCAGATCGTTAACTATGGCTACACCTTC
CDR3aa: CASQIVNYGYTF

j_gene: TRBJ2-3
v_gene: TRBV3-1/TRBV3-2
abundance: NA
d_gene: NA
CDR3nt: TGTGCCAGCAGCCAAGCGGCGGGATGGGAAGGCGGAGGGCCAGATACGCAGTATTTT
CDR3aa: CASSQAAGWEGGGPDTQYF

j_gene: TRBJ2-7
v_gene: TRBV2
abundance: few
d_gene: TRBD2
CDR3nt: TGTGCCAGCAGTACCGGGACTAGCGGTACCTACGAGCAGTACTTC
CDR3aa: CASSTGTSGTYEQYF

j_gene: TRBJ1-5
v_gene: TRBV5-1
abundance: NA
d_gene: NA
CDR3nt: TGCGCCAGCAGCTTGGGAACTCGGGGATATCAGCCCCAGCATTTT
CDR3aa: CASSLGTRGYQPQHF

j_gene: TRBJ1-3
v_gene: TRBV7-9
abundance: NA
d_gene: NA
CDR3nt: TGTGCCAGCAGCTTCCCCCGAGGCGGTGGAAACACCATATATTTT
CDR3aa: CASSFPRGGGNTIYF

j_gene: TRBJ2-4
v_gene: TRBV4-2
abundance: NA
d_gene: NA
CDR3nt: TGTGCCAGCAGCCAAATCGGACAGAAAAACATTCAGTACTTC
CDR3aa: CASSQIGQKNIQYF

j_gene: TRBJ2-5
v_gene: TRBV7-2
abundance: NA
d_gene: TRBD1
CDR3nt: TGTGCCAGCAGCCGGGACAGGAGGGAGACCCAGTACTTC
CDR3aa: CASSRDRRETQYF

j_gene: TRBJ2-5
v_gene: TRBV5-1
abundance: NA
d_gene: NA
CDR3nt: TGCGCCAGCAGCCCAAGACATACCCCGGGGGAAGAGACCCAGTACTTC
CDR3aa: CASSPRHTPGEETQYF

j_gene: TRBJ2-7
v_gene: TRBV5-1
abundance: NA
d_gene: TRBD1
CDR3nt: TGCGCCAGCAGCTTGGAGGGACAGGGTCCCTACGAGCAGTACTTC
CDR3aa: CASSLEGQGPYEQYF

j_gene: TRBJ2-3
v_gene: TRBV2
abundance: NA
d_gene: TRBD2
CDR3nt: TGTGCCAGCAGGGGACTAGCGGGAGGGCCCTGGGGCACAGATACGCAGTATTTT
CDR3aa: CASRGLAGGPWGTDTQYF

j_gene: TRBJ1-5
v_gene: TRBV5-1
abundance: NA
d_gene: TRBD1
CDR3nt: TGCGCCAGCAGCTTGGGGACAGGGGTCAATCAGCCCCAGCATTTT
CDR3aa: CASSLGTGVNQPQHF

j_gene: TRBJ1-1
v_gene: TRBV9
abundance: few
d_gene: TRBD1
CDR3nt: TGTGCCAGCAGCGGAAGTAGGACGGGACAGGGTGGAAGTGGGACTGAAGCTTTCTTT
CDR3aa: CASSGSRTGQGGSGTEAFF

j_gene: TRBJ2-7
v_gene: TRBV7-2
abundance: NA
d_gene: TRBD2
CDR3nt: TGTGCCAGCAGCTTGACTAGCGGGAGGGCCTCCCTCTTCGAGCAGTACTTC
CDR3aa: CASSLTSGRASLFEQYF

j_gene: TRBJ2-6
v_gene: TRBV11-2
abundance: NA
d_gene: NA
CDR3nt: TGTGCCAGCAGCCCACTTCGCCGGTCCTTTGGGGCCAACGTCCTGACTTTC
CDR3aa: CASSPLRRSFGANVLTF

j_gene: TRBJ2-3
v_gene: TRBV7-8
abundance: NA
d_gene: NA
CDR3nt: TGTGCCAGCAGCTTCCCAGGCCCTAGCTTCTATACGCAGTATTTT
CDR3aa: CASSFPGPSFYTQYF

j_gene: TRBJ1-5
v_gene: TRBV5-1
abundance: once
d_gene: TRBD1
CDR3nt: TGCGCCAGCCGCCAAGGACAGGGTACACAGCCCCAGCATTTT
CDR3aa: CASRQGQGTQPQHF